This entry is about one T cell receptor beta chain. TCRdb processed the 5' RACE reads anew with MiXCR; each CDR3 protein has one entry. The sample carries tens of thousands of distinct CDR3 sequences, approximately 30% recorded once. The CDR3 totals 14 residues. The J segment lost 6 bases and the V segment lost 2 bases, leaving 2 bases of the junction unmatched. Germline CDR1 is LNHNV and CDR2 is YYDKDF (reference sequence). The specimen was tumor-infiltrating memory CD4+ T cells sorted from the breast tumor. Subset meaning: memory CD4+ T cells, CD4+CD45RO+CD25-. The TCR sequence derives from a female donor with breast cancer. This sequence joins TRBV15 and TRBJ2-3; the match to TRBD2 covers 10 bases. CDR3 DNA sequence: TGTGCCACCAGCAGAAGTAGCGGGAGGGATACGCAGTATTTT. Its protein is CATSRSSGRDTQYF.